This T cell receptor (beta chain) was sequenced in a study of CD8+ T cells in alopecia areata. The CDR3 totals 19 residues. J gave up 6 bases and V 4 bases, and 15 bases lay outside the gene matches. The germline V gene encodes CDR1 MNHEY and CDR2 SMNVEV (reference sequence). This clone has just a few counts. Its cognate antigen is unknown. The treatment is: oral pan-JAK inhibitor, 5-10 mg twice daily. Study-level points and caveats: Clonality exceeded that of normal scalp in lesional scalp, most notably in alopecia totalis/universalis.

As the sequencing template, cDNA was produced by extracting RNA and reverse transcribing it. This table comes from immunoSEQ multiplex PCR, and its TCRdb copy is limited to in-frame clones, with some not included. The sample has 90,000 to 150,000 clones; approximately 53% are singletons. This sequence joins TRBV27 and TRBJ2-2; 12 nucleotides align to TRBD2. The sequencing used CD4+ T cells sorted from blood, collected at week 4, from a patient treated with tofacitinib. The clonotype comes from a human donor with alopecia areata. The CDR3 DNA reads TGTGCCAGCAGTTCCCCCGGGACTAGCGGGCGTTTTAGGTCCGGGGAGCTGTTTTTT. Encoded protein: CASSSPGTSGRFRSGELFF.